The rows below give T cell receptor beta chains drawn from one sample of a study of T cells after yellow fever vaccination. TCRdb reanalysed the 5' RACE reads using MiXCR and keeps one entry per CDR3 protein. This table has 300,000 to 400,000 distinct CDR3 sequences, roughly 7.5% appearing once. The source was PBMCs, collected roughly 46 days after the first yellow fever vaccination. The source is a young man who received the YFV17D yellow fever vaccine. Each CDR3 is given with its conserved first and last residue. D genes are given only for firm matches. Some rows mark clone size as missing; the rest say once, few, many or name a class of expanded clone.

TRBV6-1,14,-,few,TRBJ2-3,TGTGCCAGCAAGGCCCGGGGAAGGGAAGATACGCAGTATTTT,CASKARGREDTQYF
TRBV7-2,15,-,many,TRBJ1-6,TGTGCCAGCAGCTTAAGGGGACGAGGGCAATCACCCCTCCACTTT,CASSLRGRGQSPLHF
TRBV20-1,12,-,-,TRBJ1-4,TGCAGTGCCATAGACAGAAATGAAAAACTGTTTTTT,CSAIDRNEKLFF
TRBV5-6,13,-,many,TRBJ1-5,TGTGCCAGCAGCTTGTCCTGGGATCAGCCCCAGCATTTT,CASSLSWDQPQHF
TRBV7-2,14,-,few,TRBJ1-2,TGTGCCAGCAGCTTAGGGGGCATGAACTATGGCTACACCTTC,CASSLGGMNYGYTF
TRBV7-9,16,-,-,TRBJ2-2,TGTGCCAGCAGCTATAAGGGCGGCGAGGGCACCGGGGAGCTGTTTTTT,CASSYKGGEGTGELFF
TRBV27,14,-,few,TRBJ1-6,TGTGCCAGCAGTTTAGGGCTGAATAATTCACCCCTCCACTTT,CASSLGLNNSPLHF
TRBV7-3,13,-,-,TRBJ2-5,TGTGCCAGCAGCTCTGGGGCTTTAGGGACCCAGTACTTC,CASSSGALGTQYF
TRBV7-2,14,-,many,TRBJ2-3,TGTGCCAGCAGCTTAGATTCGCGCCCAGATACGCAGTATTTT,CASSLDSRPDTQYF
TRBV12-3/TRBV12-4,14,-,many,TRBJ1-2,TGTGCCAGCAGTCCCCAATCGGGGCACGATGGCTACACCTTC,CASSPQSGHDGYTF
TRBV5-1,14,-,many,TRBJ1-4,TGTGCCAGCAGCTTATCTGCAACTAATGAAAAACTGTTTTTT,CASSLSATNEKLFF
TRBV20-1,14,-,few,TRBJ2-2,TGCAGTGCTACACCACTACGAAGGGCCGGGGAGCTGTTTTTT,CSATPLRRAGELFF
TRBV20-1,13,-,many,TRBJ2-6,TGCAGTGCTGACAGCTCTGGGGCCAACGTCCTGACTTTC,CSADSSGANVLTF
TRBV5-1,17,TRBD1,-,TRBJ1-1,TGCGCCAGCAGCTTGACGCCGGGACAGGGGGCACGGACTGAAGCTTTCTTT,CASSLTPGQGARTEAFF
TRBV14,15,-,few,TRBJ2-2,TGTGCCAGCAGCCAAGATGTCTTTCGCACCGGGGAGCTGTTTTTT,CASSQDVFRTGELFF
TRBV11-2,16,TRBD2,-,TRBJ2-3,TGTGCCAGCAGCTTATCTACTAGCGGGGCCACAGATACGCAGTATTTT,CASSLSTSGATDTQYF
TRBV5-1,15,-,many,TRBJ1-1,TGCGCCAGCAGCGCCTTACAGGGAGGCGCCAGTGAAGCTTTCTTT,CASSALQGGASEAFF
TRBV5-1,15,-,many,TRBJ1-2,TGCGCCAGCAGCTCAAGCAACAGGAAGGAGGATGGCTACACCTTC,CASSSSNRKEDGYTF
TRBV12-3/TRBV12-4,13,-,few,TRBJ2-5,TGTGCCAGCCTAGGGAGCTATGAGGAGACCCAGTACTTC,CASLGSYEETQYF
TRBV6-1,15,TRBD1,few,TRBJ2-1,TGTGCCAGCAACTTGGGGACAGGGCTAAACAATGAGCAGTTCTTC,CASNLGTGLNNEQFF
TRBV20-1,9,-,-,TRBJ1-2,TGCAGTGCGTACTATGGCTACACCTTC,CSAYYGYTF
TRBV2,11,-,few,TRBJ2-7,TGTGCCAGCAGTGAAGAAAACGAGCAGTACTTC,CASSEENEQYF
TRBV20-1,16,-,-,TRBJ2-7,TGCAGTGCTAGAGATGGGGGAGCGACAGTCTCCTACGAGCAGTACTTC,CSARDGGATVSYEQYF
TRBV19,14,-,many,TRBJ1-1,TGTGCCAGTAGAGACGGCGGCCGGAACACTGAAGCTTTCTTT,CASRDGGRNTEAFF
TRBV15,13,-,-,TRBJ2-7,TGTGCCACCAGCAGGGACACCAGCTACGAGCAGTACTTC,CATSRDTSYEQYF
TRBV12-3/TRBV12-4,13,-,-,TRBJ1-2,TGTGCCAGCAGTTTCCAGAAAGGCTATGGCTACACCTTC,CASSFQKGYGYTF
TRBV20-1,12,TRBD2,many,TRBJ2-3,TGCAGTGCTAGAAGCGGGGGGGATACGCAGTATTTT,CSARSGGDTQYF
TRBV19,13,-,-,TRBJ2-1,TGTGCCAGTAGTAAAGGTCAGGGGAATGAGCAGTTCTTC,CASSKGQGNEQFF
TRBV3-1,14,-,few,TRBJ2-5,TGTGCCAGCAGCCCATCGCCCAGCGGAGAGACCCAGTACTTC,CASSPSPSGETQYF
TRBV5-5,15,-,few,TRBJ1-2,TGTGCCAGCAGCTTGGTTTCAGGGTTGGAGTATGGCTACACCTTC,CASSLVSGLEYGYTF
TRBV7-6,15,-,many,TRBJ1-1,TGTGCCAGCACGCCCTCGTGGCCGGGGGACACTGAAGCTTTCTTT,CASTPSWPGDTEAFF
TRBV7-2,14,TRBD2,few,TRBJ2-1,TGTGCCAGCAGCTCGGGACTAGTTGCTAGTGAGCAGTTCTTC,CASSSGLVASEQFF
TRBV25-1,16,TRBD2,few,TRBJ2-2,TGTGCCAGCAGTGGGTCGGGACTAGCGCACACCGGGGAGCTGTTTTTT,CASSGSGLAHTGELFF
TRBV27,14,-,few,TRBJ2-3,TGTGCCAGCAGGGACCAGGCTAGCACAGATACGCAGTATTTT,CASRDQASTDTQYF
TRBV7-9,13,-,-,TRBJ1-1,TGTGCCAGCAGCCTCAACAGGAATGCTGAAGCTTTCTTT,CASSLNRNAEAFF
TRBV28,16,-,-,TRBJ2-6,TGTGCCAGCTCAGAAGCAGGGCCCTCTGGGGCCAACGTCCTGACTTTC,CASSEAGPSGANVLTF
TRBV4-3,16,-,-,TRBJ2-3,TGCGCCAGCAGCCTCCAAAAGGGGAGTGGCACAGATACGCAGTATTTT,CASSLQKGSGTDTQYF
TRBV10-3,13,TRBD1,-,TRBJ2-7,TGTGCCACGGCAGGGGGCTCCTCCAACGAGCAGTACTTC,CATAGGSSNEQYF
TRBV12-3/TRBV12-4,16,-,few,TRBJ2-1,TGTGCCAGCAGTTTAATCTTCGGCAGCTCCTACAATGAGCAGTTCTTC,CASSLIFGSSYNEQFF
TRBV29-1,11,-,few,TRBJ1-2,TGCAGCGTTGCCGACAGTTATGGCTACACCTTC,CSVADSYGYTF
TRBV6-1,15,TRBD1,many,TRBJ2-1,TGTGCCAGCAGATCAGGGGGCGCTGGGCCAAATGAGCAGTTCTTC,CASRSGGAGPNEQFF
TRBV7-3,14,TRBD1,few,TRBJ2-1,TGTGCCAGCAGCTCTCCGGGACAGACCAATGAGCAGTTCTTC,CASSSPGQTNEQFF
TRBV2,14,-,many,TRBJ1-6,TGTGCCAGCAGTGAAAACGGCTCCTATTCACCCCTCCACTTT,CASSENGSYSPLHF
TRBV6-5,16,TRBD2,few,TRBJ2-2,TGTGCCAGCAGTTATTTAGCGGGGGACGGGAGCGGGGAGCTGTTTTTT,CASSYLAGDGSGELFF
TRBV24-1,16,TRBD1,few,TRBJ2-1,TGTGCCACCAGTGAGAAGGACAGGGTTTCGTACAATGAGCAGTTCTTC,CATSEKDRVSYNEQFF
TRBV5-1,15,TRBD1,many,TRBJ2-7,TGCGCCAGCATCTCGAACCCCGGGACAGCAGCCGAGCAGTACTTC,CASISNPGTAAEQYF
TRBV7-6,14,-,few,TRBJ1-1,TGTGCCAGCAGCCCCGGGGCCACGAACACTGAAGCTTTCTTT,CASSPGATNTEAFF
TRBV4-3,13,-,few,TRBJ1-6,TGCGCCAGCAGCCAAGGTCCAGCGGAGCCCCTCCACTTT,CASSQGPAEPLHF
TRBV30,12,-,-,TRBJ2-1,TGTGCCTGGAGTGTGAGAGGAAATGAGCAGTTCTTC,CAWSVRGNEQFF
TRBV4-1,18,-,-,TRBJ2-3,TGCGCCAGCAGCCCCGGGAGACCAGTCGGTCGCCTCACAGATACGCAGTATTTT,CASSPGRPVGRLTDTQYF
TRBV12-3/TRBV12-4,14,-,-,TRBJ2-7,TGTGCCAGCAGTCCCAGGACACCCCCCTACGAGCAGTACTTC,CASSPRTPPYEQYF